This TCR beta chain was sequenced in a study of blood T cell repertoires in COVID-19. TCRdb keeps only in-frame clones here, not all; method: immunoSEQ multiplex PCR. The top ten hold under 25% of the sample, which has around 200,000 clones, around 85% seen once. Germline V gene lookup returns CDR1 ENHRY and CDR2 SYGVKD. The CDR3 has 13 residues. With V trimmed by 6 bases and J by 4 bases, 3 bases remained unmatched. What was sequenced was peripheral blood. The genes are TRBV10-3 and TRBJ1-2, with TRBD1 identical over 9 bases. This receptor was obtained from a man in his 70s with active or convalescent COVID-19. This CDR3 is CAISGQGSYGYTF. The CDR3 bases are TGTGCCATCAGCGGACAGGGGTCCTATGGCTACACCTTC.